A selection of T cell receptor beta chains follows, all from one sample in a study of beta chain features in type 1 diabetes. TCRdb's table, derived via immunoSEQ multiplex PCR, lists solely in-frame clones and lacks some. This sample carries approximately 300,000 clones, more than 9.5% of them seen once, and the ten largest clones take about 0.014%. The sequenced sample consisted of naive CD4+ T cells from blood. Receptor source: a woman in her twenties or thirties in good health. CDR3s include the opening cysteine and the closing phenylalanine or tryptophan. The D gene is left open where the match is weak. A row's size may be missing; if present it is once, few, many or a size class.

TGTGCCAGCAGCCCTACTGGCACCGGGGAGCTGTTTTTT	CASSPTGTGELFF	.	13	.	TRBV27	TRBJ2-2
TGTGCCAGCAGCTTAGACGTGGGGGGCGGGGAGCTGTTTTTT	CASSLDVGGGELFF	.	14	few	TRBV7-2	TRBJ2-2
TGTGCCAGCAGTTTTGGGGGGACTGGAGGAAACACCATATATTTT	CASSFGGTGGNTIYF	.	15	.	TRBV28	TRBJ1-3
TGCAGCGTGGCCGATCGGGACAGGGGGCGGACTAATGAAAAACTGTTTTTT	CSVADRDRGRTNEKLFF	TRBD1	17	.	TRBV29-1	TRBJ1-4
TGCGCCAGCAGCCCGAACCCGGGACAGGGTGGAGGGACCCAGTACTTC	CASSPNPGQGGGTQYF	TRBD1	16	.	TRBV5-1	TRBJ2-5
TGCAGCGTGTGGGTGGGGGGGAAGGCTGAAGCTTTCTTT	CSVWVGGKAEAFF	.	13	.	TRBV29-1	TRBJ1-1
TGCGCCAGCAGCTTCTCCCCCCGAGGACAGGCCACCTTGGGCGAGCAGTACTTC	CASSFSPRGQATLGEQYF	TRBD1	18	.	TRBV5-1	TRBJ2-7
TGTGCCAGCAGCAGCCGGGACAGGACCTCTAACTATGGCTACACCTTC	CASSSRDRTSNYGYTF	TRBD1	16	few	TRBV7-3	TRBJ1-2
TGTGCCAGCAGCTTAGGACTACCCCTACAAGAGACCCAGTACTTC	CASSLGLPLQETQYF	.	15	.	TRBV7-9	TRBJ2-5
TGTGCCAGCAGTGTCCCAGCGCTAGCGGGCTCCTACGAGCAGTACTTC	CASSVPALAGSYEQYF	TRBD2	16	.	TRBV28	TRBJ2-7
TGTGCCAGCAGCCGTCCTCAGCGGGTGGGCTACGAGCAGTACTTC	CASSRPQRVGYEQYF	.	15	.	TRBV7-2	TRBJ2-7
TGCGCCAGCAGCCAACTCACAGGGGAAGGCTATGGCTACACCTTC	CASSQLTGEGYGYTF	TRBD1	15	.	TRBV4-3	TRBJ1-2
TGTGCCAGCAGCACTCCTGGGACATCCCAAGAGACCCAGTACTTC	CASSTPGTSQETQYF	.	15	few	TRBV5-4	TRBJ2-5
TGTGCCAGCAGCTTAAGGGGCTCTGGGGCCAACGTCCTGACTTTC	CASSLRGSGANVLTF	.	15	.	TRBV11-3	TRBJ2-6
TGCAGCGGACGGACTTGGGGACAGGGGGTCTACGAGCAGTACTTC	CSGRTWGQGVYEQYF	TRBD1	15	few	TRBV29-1	TRBJ2-7
TGTGCCACCAGCAGCGTGGGACAGGGGAACACTGAAGCTTTCTTT	CATSSVGQGNTEAFF	TRBD1	15	few	TRBV15	TRBJ1-1
TGTGCCAGCAGCCAATTTGGTTTCGGGACCCAGTACTTC	CASSQFGFGTQYF	.	13	.	TRBV14	TRBJ2-5
TGTGCCAGCAGCGGTCCGGGACAGGGAACCTACGAGCAGTACTTC	CASSGPGQGTYEQYF	TRBD1	15	few	TRBV6-5	TRBJ2-7
TGTGCCAGCAGTTACAACAGGGGCCCCAAAAACATTCAGTACTTC	CASSYNRGPKNIQYF	TRBD1	15	.	TRBV6-5	TRBJ2-4
TGTGCCAGCAGTTTGAGTTACTACGAGCAGTACTTC	CASSLSYYEQYF	.	12	few	TRBV6-6	TRBJ2-7
TGTGCCAGCAGCAGAGGGACAGCGCCGAACTATGGCTACACCTTC	CASSRGTAPNYGYTF	TRBD1	15	once	TRBV11-2	TRBJ1-2
TGCGCCAGCAGACCCAGACTAGTAAACCATCTGGATACGCAGTATTTT	CASRPRLVNHLDTQYF	.	16	many	TRBV4-3	TRBJ2-3
TGTGCCAGCTCACCTTTGGGACAGGGGTTCTACGAGCAGTACTTC	CASSPLGQGFYEQYF	TRBD1	15	.	TRBV18	TRBJ2-7
TGTGCCAGCAGCTTGGGACAGGCAAACACTGAAGCTTTCTTT	CASSLGQANTEAFF	TRBD1	14	.	TRBV7-2	TRBJ1-1
TGTGCCAGCTCCCCAAGGCAGGGGTACTACAATGAGCAGTTCTTC	CASSPRQGYYNEQFF	.	15	.	TRBV18	TRBJ2-1
TGTGCCAGCTCACCTCCAGCGGGAGGCATCTCCTACGAGCAGTACTTC	CASSPPAGGISYEQYF	TRBD2	16	few	TRBV18	TRBJ2-7
TGTGCCAGCAGTGGGCAGGGTCAAACTGAAGCTTTCTTT	CASSGQGQTEAFF	.	13	few	TRBV25-1	TRBJ1-1
TGTGCCAGTGCCCGTGGCGGCCAAGAGACCCAGTACTTC	CASARGGQETQYF	.	13	few	TRBV28	TRBJ2-5
TGTGCCAGCTCACCTTTTGACAGTGACAATGAGCAGTTCTTC	CASSPFDSDNEQFF	.	14	.	TRBV18	TRBJ2-1
TGTGCCAGCAGCTTAGGAGGGTTGGAAAAACTGTTTTTT	CASSLGGLEKLFF	.	13	few	TRBV7-2	TRBJ1-4
TGTGCCAGCAGCTTATCACAGGGGTTAGGCACAGATACGCAGTATTTT	CASSLSQGLGTDTQYF	TRBD1	16	few	TRBV7-3	TRBJ2-3
TGTGCCAGCAGCTTGATGGCGGGAGTGTCAGATACGCAGTATTTT	CASSLMAGVSDTQYF	TRBD2	15	few	TRBV7-2	TRBJ2-3
TGTGCCAGCAGCTTAGTAGCGGGGTTAGGTTTCTTT	CASSLVAGLGFF	.	12	few	TRBV11-2	TRBJ1-1
TGTGCCATCACCCCGGGACAACTCTATGGCTACACCTTC	CAITPGQLYGYTF	.	13	.	TRBV10-3	TRBJ1-2
TGTGCCAGCGGCCGACAGGGTTGGGATACGCAGTATTTT	CASGRQGWDTQYF	TRBD1	13	.	TRBV28	TRBJ2-3
TGTGCCACTCCAGGGGGGAGCTCCTACAATGAGCAGTTCTTC	CATPGGSSYNEQFF	.	14	few	TRBV19	TRBJ2-1
TGCGCCAGCAGCCGCCGGGACAGGGGTAACGACGAGCAGTACTTC	CASSRRDRGNDEQYF	TRBD1	15	few	TRBV4-3	TRBJ2-7
TGTGCCAGCAAACTGGACAGTTCCACCGGGGAGCTGTTTTTT	CASKLDSSTGELFF	.	14	.	TRBV9	TRBJ2-2
TGTGCCAGTAAACCACCAGGAAACACCGGGGAGCTGTTTTTT	CASKPPGNTGELFF	.	14	few	TRBV19	TRBJ2-2
TGTGCCAGCAGCTTCGCGGAGACCCGCATGGAGCAGTACTTC	CASSFAETRMEQYF	.	14	few	TRBV11-1	TRBJ2-7
TGTGCCAGCAGCCAAGATCAAACGGGAGCGGTCCAAGAGACCCAGTACTTC	CASSQDQTGAVQETQYF	.	17	few	TRBV4-2	TRBJ2-5
TGTGCCAGCAGCTACGGAACAGGTGCCGGGGAGCTGTTTTTT	CASSYGTGAGELFF	.	14	few	TRBV7-3	TRBJ2-2
TGTGCCTGGTACGGGGAAGGGTTAGAGACCCAGTACTTC	CAWYGEGLETQYF	.	13	few	TRBV30	TRBJ2-5